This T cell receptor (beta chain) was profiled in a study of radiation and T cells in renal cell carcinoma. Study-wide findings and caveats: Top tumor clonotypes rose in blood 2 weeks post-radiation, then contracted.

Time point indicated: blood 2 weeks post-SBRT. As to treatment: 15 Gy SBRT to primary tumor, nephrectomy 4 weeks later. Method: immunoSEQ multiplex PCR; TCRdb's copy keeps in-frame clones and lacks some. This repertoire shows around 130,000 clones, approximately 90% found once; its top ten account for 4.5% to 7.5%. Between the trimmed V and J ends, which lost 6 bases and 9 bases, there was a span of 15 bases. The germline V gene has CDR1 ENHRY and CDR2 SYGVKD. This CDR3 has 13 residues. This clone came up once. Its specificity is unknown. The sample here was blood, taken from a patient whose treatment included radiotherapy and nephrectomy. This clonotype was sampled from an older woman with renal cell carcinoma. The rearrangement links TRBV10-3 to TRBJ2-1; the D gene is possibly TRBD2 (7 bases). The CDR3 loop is CAISPGGLGEQFF. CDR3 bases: TGTGCCATCAGCCCGGGGGGCCTGGGTGAGCAGTTCTTC.